This is a list of T cell receptor beta chains from one sample in a study of technical replicates of blood from a handful of donors. Profiled with immunoSEQ multiplex PCR; TCRdb holds only in-frame clones, not every one. In the table there are roughly 100,000 clones, roughly 96% of which are singletons. Sequences were obtained from T cells isolated from PBMCs. Receptors originate from a human donor in good health. Both conserved end residues are part of each CDR3. The D gene is left open where the match is weak. Not every row has a clone size; where given, it reads once, few, many or a size class.

V gene	J gene	clone size	D gene	CDR3 protein	CDR3 DNA
TRBV4-1	TRBJ1-2	.	.	CASSQDASLNPYGYTF	TGCGCCAGCAGCCAAGATGCCAGTTTAAACCCTTATGGCTACACCTTC
TRBV11-2	TRBJ1-1	.	.	CASWGQNTEAFF	TGTGCCAGCTGGGGGCAGAACACTGAAGCTTTCTTT
TRBV6-5	TRBJ2-7	.	.	CASSYPAGPSYEQYF	TGTGCCAGCAGTTACCCGGCAGGGCCCTCCTACGAGCAGTACTTC
TRBV19	TRBJ2-7	.	TRBD1	CASSIVQGAGYEQYF	TGTGCCAGTAGTATTGTGCAGGGGGCGGGCTACGAGCAGTACTTC
TRBV9	TRBJ2-1	.	TRBD2	CASSVEGTRIDEQFF	TGTGCCAGCAGCGTAGAAGGGACTAGAATCGATGAGCAGTTCTTC
TRBV9	TRBJ2-1	once	.	CASSVGALASSYNEQFF	TGTGCCAGCAGCGTAGGGGCCCTAGCGAGCTCCTACAATGAGCAGTTCTTC
TRBV30	TRBJ2-7	.	.	CAWSDRVFYEQYF	TGTGCCTGGAGTGACAGGGTCTTCTACGAGCAGTACTTC
TRBV5-1	TRBJ2-7	once	TRBD1	CASSLGQGPHYEQYF	TGCGCCAGCAGCTTGGGACAGGGGCCCCACTACGAGCAGTACTTC
TRBV28	TRBJ1-5	.	TRBD1	CASTIIGTGNNQPQHF	TGTGCCAGCACCATAATCGGGACAGGGAACAATCAGCCCCAGCATTTT
TRBV15	TRBJ1-2	.	.	CATSSYVPTANYGYTF	TGTGCCACCAGCAGTTACGTCCCTACAGCTAACTATGGCTACACCTTC
TRBV10-3	TRBJ1-4	.	.	CATSPDEKLFF	TGTGCCACCTCCCCTGATGAAAAACTGTTTTTT
TRBV28	TRBJ1-2	.	TRBD1	CASRRTGNNYGYTF	TGTGCCAGCAGGCGGACAGGGAATAACTATGGCTACACCTTC
TRBV13	TRBJ1-2	.	.	CASSLGQIYGYTF	TGTGCCAGCAGCTTAGGACAGATCTATGGCTACACCTTC
TRBV5-1	TRBJ2-3	once	.	CASSLEPGDTDTQYF	TGCGCCAGCAGCTTGGAACCGGGGGACACAGATACGCAGTATTTT
TRBV6-4	TRBJ1-4	.	.	CASRSGIVNEKLFF	TGTGCCAGCAGATCAGGGATCGTGAATGAAAAACTGTTTTTT
TRBV7-6	TRBJ2-7	.	TRBD2	CASSRFMSGNEQYF	TGTGCCAGCAGCCGATTTATGAGCGGGAACGAGCAGTACTTC
TRBV5-1	TRBJ2-3	.	TRBD2	CASWLAGVDTQYF	TGCGCCAGCTGGCTAGCGGGAGTGGATACGCAGTATTTT
TRBV30	TRBJ1-1	.	.	CAWTETAVNTEAFF	TGTGCCTGGACCGAGACAGCCGTGAACACTGAAGCTTTCTTT
TRBV2	TRBJ2-1	.	TRBD1	CASKDRVSYNEQFF	TGTGCCAGCAAAGACAGGGTCTCCTACAATGAGCAGTTCTTC
TRBV27	TRBJ2-5	once	TRBD2	CASSFTGGPYQETQYF	TGTGCCAGCAGTTTTACGGGGGGTCCGTACCAAGAGACCCAGTACTTC
TRBV30	TRBJ2-7	.	.	CAWGRSYEQYF	TGTGCCTGGGGGAGATCCTACGAGCAGTACTTC
TRBV27	TRBJ2-1	.	TRBD1	CASSLGTGSNEQFF	TGTGCCAGCAGTTTGGGGACAGGGAGCAATGAGCAGTTCTTC
TRBV25-1	TRBJ2-2	once	TRBD2	CASSAPSGSSGELFF	TGTGCCAGCAGTGCCCCTAGCGGGAGCAGCGGGGAGCTGTTTTTT
TRBV4-1	TRBJ2-2	.	.	CASASMNTGELFF	TGCGCCAGCGCCAGTATGAACACCGGGGAGCTGTTTTTT
TRBV6-5	TRBJ2-1	.	.	CASSYLEFYNEQFF	TGTGCCAGCAGTTACTTGGAGTTCTACAATGAGCAGTTCTTC
TRBV19	TRBJ1-1	.	.	CASSIETVWDTEAFF	TGTGCCAGTAGTATAGAGACAGTCTGGGACACTGAAGCTTTCTTT
TRBV15	TRBJ2-1	once	.	CATSSPQGEQFF	TGTGCCACCAGCAGTCCCCAGGGTGAGCAGTTCTTC
TRBV10-3	TRBJ2-7	.	.	CAISESGRESYEQYF	TGTGCCATCAGTGAGTCCGGCAGGGAATCATACGAGCAGTACTTC
TRBV10-1	TRBJ2-3	once	TRBD1	CASSGRGPTDTQYF	TGCGCCAGCAGTGGAAGGGGGCCCACAGATACGCAGTATTTT
TRBV7-9	TRBJ1-1	few	TRBD1	CASSLGSTGRNTEAFF	TGTGCCAGCAGCTTGGGATCGACAGGGCGGAACACTGAAGCTTTCTTT
TRBV7-6	TRBJ1-1	.	TRBD1	CASSLETGGTEAFF	TGTGCCAGCAGCTTAGAAACAGGGGGCACTGAAGCTTTCTTT
TRBV19	TRBJ2-5	.	.	CASSIMWGRETQYF	TGTGCCAGTAGTATAATGTGGGGCCGAGAGACCCAGTACTTC
TRBV6-1	TRBJ2-3	.	.	CASTNQREITDTQYF	TGTGCCAGCACAAACCAGCGCGAGATCACAGATACGCAGTATTTT
TRBV9	TRBJ2-7	once	TRBD2	CASSVVGGGSYEQYF	TGTGCCAGCAGCGTAGTCGGGGGGGGCTCCTACGAGCAGTACTTC
TRBV6-1	TRBJ2-7	.	TRBD2	CASSVGLAGIYEQYF	TGTGCCAGCAGTGTTGGACTAGCGGGAATTTACGAGCAGTACTTC
TRBV10-3	TRBJ1-2	.	TRBD1	CAITEGASGYGYTF	TGTGCCATCACTGAGGGGGCTAGTGGCTATGGCTACACCTTC
TRBV7-2	TRBJ1-2	.	.	CASSFVRTDGGGYTF	TGTGCCAGCAGCTTTGTCCGGACAGACGGTGGGGGCTACACCTTC
TRBV30	TRBJ2-7	.	TRBD2	CAWRPAGGLYEQYF	TGTGCCTGGAGGCCAGCGGGAGGTCTCTACGAGCAGTACTTC
TRBV25-1	TRBJ2-7	.	.	CASSESDGGSYEQYF	TGTGCCAGCAGTGAATCTGACGGGGGATCCTACGAGCAGTACTTC
TRBV19	TRBJ2-1	.	.	CASSIIQGDNEQFF	TGTGCCAGTAGTATAATTCAGGGCGACAATGAGCAGTTCTTC
TRBV27	TRBJ1-2	.	.	CASSLKQGGGYTF	TGTGCCAGCAGTTTAAAACAGGGCGGGGGCTACACCTTC
TRBV6-6	TRBJ2-3	.	TRBD1	CASSYRTGGQDTQYF	TGTGCCAGCAGTTACCGAACAGGGGGCCAAGATACGCAGTATTTT
TRBV18	TRBJ2-2	.	TRBD2	CASSPMTSGSPTGELFF	TGTGCCAGCTCACCGATGACTAGCGGGAGCCCCACCGGGGAGCTGTTTTTT
TRBV19	TRBJ2-4	.	.	CASSIDHPRSNIQYF	TGTGCCAGTAGTATAGATCACCCCAGGTCAAACATTCAGTACTTC
TRBV10-1	TRBJ2-7	.	TRBD2	CASSSSGSSYEQYF	TGCGCCAGCAGCTCTAGCGGGAGCTCCTACGAGCAGTACTTC